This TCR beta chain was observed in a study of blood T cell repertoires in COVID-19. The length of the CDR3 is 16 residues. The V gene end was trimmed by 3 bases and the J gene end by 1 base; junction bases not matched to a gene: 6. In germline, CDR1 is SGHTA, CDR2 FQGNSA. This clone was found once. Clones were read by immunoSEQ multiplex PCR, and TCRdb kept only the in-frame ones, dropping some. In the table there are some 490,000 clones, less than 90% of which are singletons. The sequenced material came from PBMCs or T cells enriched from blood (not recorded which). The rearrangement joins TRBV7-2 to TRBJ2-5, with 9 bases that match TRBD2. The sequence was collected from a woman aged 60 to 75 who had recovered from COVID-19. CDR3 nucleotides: TGTGCCAGCAGCTTTCCCGGGACTAGCTCCCAAGAGACCCAGTACTTC. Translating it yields CASSFPGTSSQETQYF.